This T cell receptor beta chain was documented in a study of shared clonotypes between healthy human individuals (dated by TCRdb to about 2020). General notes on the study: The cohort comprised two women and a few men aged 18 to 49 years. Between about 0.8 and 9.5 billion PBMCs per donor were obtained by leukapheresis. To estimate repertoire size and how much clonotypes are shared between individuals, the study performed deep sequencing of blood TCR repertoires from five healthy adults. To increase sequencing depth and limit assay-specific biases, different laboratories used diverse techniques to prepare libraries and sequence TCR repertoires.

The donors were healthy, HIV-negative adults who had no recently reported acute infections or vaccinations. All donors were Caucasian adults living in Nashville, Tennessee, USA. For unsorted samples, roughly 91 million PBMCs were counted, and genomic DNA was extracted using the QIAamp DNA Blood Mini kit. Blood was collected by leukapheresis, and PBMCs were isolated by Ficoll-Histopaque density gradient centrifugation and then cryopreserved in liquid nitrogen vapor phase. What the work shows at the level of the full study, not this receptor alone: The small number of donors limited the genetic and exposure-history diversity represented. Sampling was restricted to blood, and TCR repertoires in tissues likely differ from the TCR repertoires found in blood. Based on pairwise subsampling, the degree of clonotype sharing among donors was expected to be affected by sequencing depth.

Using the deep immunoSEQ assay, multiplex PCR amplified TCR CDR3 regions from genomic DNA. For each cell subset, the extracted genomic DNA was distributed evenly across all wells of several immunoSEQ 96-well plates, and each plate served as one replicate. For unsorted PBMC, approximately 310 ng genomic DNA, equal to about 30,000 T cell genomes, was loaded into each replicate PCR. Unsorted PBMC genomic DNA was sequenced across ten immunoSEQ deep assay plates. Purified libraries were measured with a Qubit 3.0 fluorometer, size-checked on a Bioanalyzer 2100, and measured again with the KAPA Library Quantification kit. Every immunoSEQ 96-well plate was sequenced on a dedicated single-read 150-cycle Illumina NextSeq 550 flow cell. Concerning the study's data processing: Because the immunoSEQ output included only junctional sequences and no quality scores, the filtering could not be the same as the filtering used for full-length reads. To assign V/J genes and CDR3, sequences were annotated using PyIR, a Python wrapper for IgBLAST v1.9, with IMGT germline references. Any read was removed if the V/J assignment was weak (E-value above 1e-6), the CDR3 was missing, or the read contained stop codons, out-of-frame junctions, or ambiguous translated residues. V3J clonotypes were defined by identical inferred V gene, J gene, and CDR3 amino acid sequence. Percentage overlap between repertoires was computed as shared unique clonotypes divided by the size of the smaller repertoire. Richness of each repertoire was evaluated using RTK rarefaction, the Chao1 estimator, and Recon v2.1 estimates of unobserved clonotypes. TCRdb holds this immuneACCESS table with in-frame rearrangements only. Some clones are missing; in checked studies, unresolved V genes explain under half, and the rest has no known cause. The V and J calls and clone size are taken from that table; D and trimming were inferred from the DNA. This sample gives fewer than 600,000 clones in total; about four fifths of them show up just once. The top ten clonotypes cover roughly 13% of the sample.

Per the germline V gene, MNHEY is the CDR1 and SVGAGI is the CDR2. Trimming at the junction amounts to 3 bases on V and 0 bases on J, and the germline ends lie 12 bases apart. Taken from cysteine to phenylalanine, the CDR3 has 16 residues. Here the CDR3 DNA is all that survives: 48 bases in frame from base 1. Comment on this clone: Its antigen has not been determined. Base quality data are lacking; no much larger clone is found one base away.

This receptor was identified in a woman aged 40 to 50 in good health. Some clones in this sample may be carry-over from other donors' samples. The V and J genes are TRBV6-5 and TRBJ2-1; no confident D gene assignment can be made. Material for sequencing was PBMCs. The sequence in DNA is TGTGCCAGCAGTTATAATTACGAGAGCTCCTACAATGAGCAGTTCTTC. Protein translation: CASSYNYESSYNEQFF.